Listed below are T cell receptor beta chains from one sample, sequenced in a study of blood T cell repertoires in COVID-19. Sequenced by immunoSEQ multiplex PCR; TCRdb stores in-frame clones only, minus some. The sample gives around 280,000 clones, around nine tenths of which show up once; around 11% is in the top ten. What was sequenced was peripheral blood. These receptors all come from a woman aged 25 to 39 with COVID-19, enrolled during active disease. The CDR3 runs from the conserved cysteine through the conserved F or W. The order of the fields is J gene, V gene, D gene, CDR3 protein. The D gene is left open where the match is weak.

J: TRBJ1-3
V: TRBV7-8
D: .
CDR3: CASLGLGLAGNTIYF

J: TRBJ1-1
V: TRBV2
D: .
CDR3: CASTSPGIEAFF

J: TRBJ2-1
V: TRBV5-4
D: .
CDR3: CASSLAGGLSYNEQFF

J: TRBJ2-5
V: TRBV2
D: TRBD2
CDR3: CASSFGTSGVQETQYF

J: TRBJ1-5
V: TRBV19
D: .
CDR3: CASTLNQGEEQPQHF

J: TRBJ2-5
V: TRBV2
D: TRBD2
CDR3: CASSTTLDRGRETQYF

J: TRBJ2-1
V: TRBV6-1
D: TRBD2
CDR3: CASSEGTSGSNEQFF

J: TRBJ2-1
V: TRBV3-1/TRBV3-2
D: .
CDR3: CASSQDTRPQFF

J: TRBJ1-1
V: TRBV6-5
D: .
CDR3: CASSSLFSGVNTEAFF

J: TRBJ1-5
V: TRBV27
D: .
CDR3: CASSLVAGVRNQPQHF

J: TRBJ2-1
V: TRBV21-1
D: .
CDR3: CARLGRPYNEQFF

J: TRBJ1-5
V: TRBV25-1
D: .
CDR3: CASSECLQGNSNQPQHF

J: TRBJ2-7
V: TRBV30
D: TRBD2
CDR3: CAWSSGSSYEQYF

J: TRBJ2-7
V: TRBV5-6
D: .
CDR3: CASSLLQGYEQYF

J: TRBJ2-3
V: TRBV19
D: TRBD1
CDR3: CASSKGQSTDTQYF

J: TRBJ2-7
V: TRBV4-1
D: .
CDR3: CASSPGDRRASGREQYF

J: TRBJ1-1
V: TRBV7-9
D: TRBD1
CDR3: CASSPRTGETEAFF

J: TRBJ2-7
V: TRBV5-1
D: .
CDR3: CASSLTLGAHEQYF

J: TRBJ1-5
V: TRBV7-9
D: .
CDR3: CASSLGGINQPQHF

J: TRBJ2-7
V: TRBV7-2
D: TRBD2
CDR3: CASSLLAGGGGPFYEQYF

J: TRBJ1-1
V: TRBV2
D: .
CDR3: CASRLDSEAFF

J: TRBJ1-1
V: TRBV2
D: .
CDR3: CASYAFSEAFF

J: TRBJ1-1
V: TRBV7-9
D: TRBD1
CDR3: CASSLGQGTEAFF

J: TRBJ2-5
V: TRBV11-2
D: TRBD1
CDR3: CASSLDRASQETQYF

J: TRBJ2-2
V: TRBV5-1
D: .
CDR3: CASSLGTVANTGELFF

J: TRBJ2-3
V: TRBV19
D: TRBD2
CDR3: CASRSSAGVTDTQYF

J: TRBJ2-5
V: TRBV27
D: TRBD2
CDR3: CASSFAGGPGITETQYF

J: TRBJ2-7
V: TRBV27
D: .
CDR3: CASSILGGQHLYEQYF

J: TRBJ1-4
V: TRBV18
D: .
CDR3: CASSPANSGNRDYKKLFF

J: TRBJ2-7
V: TRBV6-2/TRBV6-3
D: .
CDR3: CASSKTGTRRFGGYEQYF

J: TRBJ2-1
V: TRBV15
D: .
CDR3: CATSRAGSDYNEQFF

J: TRBJ2-7
V: TRBV5-4
D: .
CDR3: CASRPLAESSYEQYF

J: TRBJ2-3
V: TRBV3-1/TRBV3-2
D: TRBD2
CDR3: CASSQDPLAGPSDTQYF

J: TRBJ1-4
V: TRBV10-1
D: TRBD1
CDR3: CASRTQTGWNEKLFF

J: TRBJ1-5
V: TRBV7-7
D: TRBD1
CDR3: CASSPHLPTGGCNQPQHF

J: TRBJ1-1
V: TRBV9
D: .
CDR3: CASSEEAQVTEAFF

J: TRBJ2-7
V: TRBV6-5
D: TRBD1
CDR3: CASGPRTGAYEQYF

J: TRBJ1-4
V: TRBV15
D: .
CDR3: CATSAAGHEKLFF

J: TRBJ2-3
V: TRBV5-1
D: TRBD2
CDR3: CASSSSSGHSTDTQYF

J: TRBJ2-2
V: TRBV4-1
D: TRBD2
CDR3: CASSRPRAGLETGELFF

J: TRBJ2-1
V: TRBV6-5
D: .
CDR3: CASSYAGSRNEQFF

J: TRBJ2-7
V: TRBV5-4
D: .
CDR3: CASSLGLGVQYF

J: TRBJ2-3
V: TRBV6-5
D: TRBD2
CDR3: CASRKLAGGQDTQYF

J: TRBJ2-3
V: TRBV3-1/TRBV3-2
D: TRBD2
CDR3: CASSQDGGRASDTQYF

J: TRBJ1-4
V: TRBV9
D: TRBD1
CDR3: CASSVGTGTNEKLFF

J: TRBJ1-2
V: TRBV7-9
D: TRBD1
CDR3: CASSPTGEGYTF

J: TRBJ2-7
V: TRBV6-2/TRBV6-3
D: TRBD1
CDR3: CASSFGTETYEQYF

J: TRBJ1-3
V: TRBV5-1
D: .
CDR3: CASSLGGTDTRNTIYF

J: TRBJ2-7
V: TRBV5-6
D: .
CDR3: CASSLDIYEQYF

J: TRBJ2-2
V: TRBV5-1
D: TRBD2
CDR3: CASSSRLAGGTGELFF

J: TRBJ2-1
V: TRBV28
D: TRBD2
CDR3: CASSATSGSYNEQFF

J: TRBJ1-2
V: TRBV19
D: TRBD1
CDR3: CASSTTGAEDYGYTF

J: TRBJ1-1
V: TRBV28
D: .
CDR3: CASSHGEPTEAFF